The clone carrying this T cell receptor beta chain was counted a few times. These data are taken from a study of CD8 T cells in ankylosing spondylitis. The V segment lost 0 bases and the J segment 3 bases; nucleotides outside the gene matches: 5. The germline V gene encodes CDR1 DFQATT and CDR2 SNEGSKA (reference sequence). There are 16 residues in the CDR3. MiXCR, run by TCRdb on the 5' RACE reads, gives a single entry per CDR3 protein. The table lists some 250,000 distinct CDR3 sequences, roughly a quarter of them singletons. This sequence joins TRBV20-1 and TRBJ2-7; 13 nucleotides match TRBD2. Sequenced input: blood, either unsorted or a sorted T cell fraction (not recorded which). The clonotype was recovered from a male donor with ankylosing spondylitis or in good health (not recorded which). DNA of the CDR3: TGCAGTGCTAGAGATCGGACTAGCGGGGGCCACTACGAGCAGTACTTC. It specifies CSARDRTSGGHYEQYF.